The 20 T cell receptor beta chains given below trace back to one sample, sequenced in a study of post-analysis software for immune sequencing data. Findings and caveats of the study: In patients, TRBV5-6, TRBV5-1 and TRBV20-1 belonged to roughly five TRBV segments found more frequently than in controls.

Which antigens these TCRs recognize remains unknown. Every TCR beta cDNA library bore unique molecular identifiers. From the PCR reads, TCRdb called clonotypes with MiXCR, one entry per CDR3 protein. The repertoire holds roughly 540,000 distinct CDR3 sequences, around 31% seen once, with under 7% in the top ten. The sequenced sample was blood. These receptors all come from a girl aged 2-17 years with multiple sclerosis.

The V gene is TRBV18, the J gene TRBJ2-5; possibly TRBD1 for D (5 bases). This CDR3 is built from 16 residues. V lost 2 bases and J 2 bases, leaving 15 bases between the germline ends. Germline values: CDR1 KGHSH, CDR2 LQKENI. CDR3 sequence: CASSPIGRVGQETQYF. CDR3 DNA: TGTGCCAGCTCACCAATCGGCAGGGTAGGACAAGAGACCCAGTACTTC.

This clonotype was seen just once. The gene calls are TRBV29-1 and TRBJ2-2; D gene unclear. The CDR3 has 12 residues. Germline loops: CDR1 SQVTM, CDR2 ANQGSEA. The ends were cut back, 4 bases at V and 5 bases at J, with 8 bases in the middle. The CDR3 DNA reads TGCAGCGTTGGACTCCAGACCGGGGAGCTGTTTTTT. As protein: CSVGLQTGELFF.

The chain carries TRBV4-1 and TRBJ2-1; D is ambiguous. Germline CDR1 is MGHRA and CDR2 is YSYEKL. CDR3 length: 12 amino acids. Trimming removed 1 base at V and 3 bases at J, with 1 base between. CDR3 sequence: CASSQGYNEQFF. CDR3 bases: TGCGCCAGCAGCCAAGGCTACAATGAGCAGTTCTTC.

V and J are TRBV5-1 and TRBJ2-5, with a possible D match to TRBD2 (5 bases). The CDR3 extends over 13 amino acids. Germline loops: CDR1 SGHRS, CDR2 YFSETQ. Trimming pared 5 bases from V and 5 bases from J, leaving 13 bases between. The CDR3 DNA sequence: TGCGCCAGCAGGACGGGGTTTGATGAGACCCAGTACTTC. Translating it yields CASRTGFDETQYF.

The chain uses TRBV25-1 and TRBJ2-3, with TRBD1 as a possible D gene (5 bases). Germline V lookup: CDR1 MGHDK, CDR2 SYGVNS. CDR3 length: 15 amino acids. Deletions cut 3 bases from V and 5 bases from J, with 15 bases between. CDR3 bases: TGTGCCAGCAGTGAGTCAGGGTTTTCACAAGATACGCAGTATTTT. Protein sequence: CASSESGFSQDTQYF.

The sample holds a few counts of this clonotype. The chain combines TRBV2 with TRBJ2-5; 14 bases are shared with TRBD2. CDR1 is SNHLY, CDR2 FYNNEI, per germline. The CDR3 runs to 16 residues. V gave up 9 bases and J gave up 5 bases; unmatched junction bases: 11. Here the CDR3 reads CARGTSGGDVRETQYF. CDR3 DNA sequence: TGTGCCAGGGGGACTAGCGGGGGAGACGTCCGGGAGACCCAGTACTTC. The entire variable domain, with the rest obtained from reference TRBV2 and TRBJ2-5, is as follows: EPEVTQTPSHQVTQMGQEVILRCVPISNHLYFYWYRQILGQKVEFLVSFYNNEISEKSEIFDDQFSVERPDGSNFTLKIRSTKLEDSAMYFCARGTSGGDVRETQYFGPGTRLLVL.

This clonotype was detected a few times. This chain uses TRBV2 with TRBJ2-7; possible D gene TRBD1, 5 bases. Trimming took off 4 bases at V and 3 bases at J, with 10 bases between the two ends. CDR1 and CDR2 from the germline V gene are SNHLY and FYNNEI. This CDR3 region has 13 residues. CDR3 protein: CASSVRGNYEQYF. DNA of the CDR3: TGTGCCAGCAGTGTAAGGGGCAACTACGAGCAGTACTTC.

V is TRBV28 and J is TRBJ2-3; no reliable D call. Trimming cost V 5 bases and J 6 bases, with 9 bases left between them. The germline gives CDR1 MDHEN, CDR2 SYDVKM. This CDR3 comprises 12 residues. The CDR3 nucleotides read TGTGCCAGCAGTCCCCCCTTCGATACGCAGTATTTT. Encoded protein: CASSPPFDTQYF.

The chain carries TRBV11-2 and TRBJ2-2; D might be TRBD1 or TRBD2, each matching 5 bases. Trimming cost V 5 bases and J 7 bases, with 20 bases left between them. The CDR3 is 16 residues long. Germline V gives CDR1 SGHAT, CDR2 FQNNGV. Here the CDR3 DNA reads TGTGCCAGCAGCGGAGAGGGTTTAGGGGCCCTCGGGGAGCTGTTTTTT. Encoded protein: CASSGEGLGALGELFF.

The V and J genes are TRBV7-2 and TRBJ2-1; D is ambiguous. The CDR3 loop spans 15 amino acids. CDR1 SGHTA and CDR2 FQGNSA come from the germline V gene. The V and J ends lost 6 bases and 7 bases respectively, with 19 bases between them. CDR3 sequence (DNA): TGTGCCAGCAGAGCTTACCTCACACCGCCGAATGAGCAGTTCTTC. This sequence encodes CASRAYLTPPNEQFF.

This clonotype was seen a few times. The chain is built from TRBV15 and TRBJ1-6; D is uncertain. The CDR3 loop spans 14 amino acids. The germline V gene has CDR1 LNHNV and CDR2 YYDKDF (reference sequence). V was trimmed by 8 bases and J by 0 bases, leaving 8 bases between them. The CDR3 spells CATRGSSYNSPLHF. Written as DNA, the CDR3 is TGTGCCACCCGCGGGAGCTCCTATAATTCACCCCTCCACTTT.

V gene TRBV6-1 combines with J gene TRBJ2-7; no clear D gene. Looked up from germline, CDR1 is MNHNS and CDR2 is SASEGT. This CDR3 is 12 amino acids long. Trimming left V 0 bases short and J 4 bases short, with 4 bases between. In DNA form, the CDR3 reads TGTGCCAGCAGTGAAGCCAGTTACGAGCAGTACTTC. Translated: CASSEASYEQYF.

The table lists this clonotype with a few counts. The CDR3 spells CSVVTPNTEAFF. CDR3 in DNA: TGCAGCGTTGTGACTCCGAACACTGAAGCTTTCTTT. This rearrangement joins TRBV29-1 to TRBJ1-1, with unresolved D. V was shortened by 4 bases and J by 1 base, with 7 bases between the two germline ends. The CDR3 spans 12 residues. CDR1 and CDR2 (germline): SQVTM, ANQGSEA.

This clonotype was detected a few times. The J gene is TRBJ1-2, the V gene TRBV20-1; 9 bases map to TRBD1. Looked up from germline, CDR1 is DFQATT and CDR2 is SNEGSKA (reference sequence). The CDR3 has 14 residues. V shed 5 bases, J shed 4 bases, and the junction held 8 bases outside the gene matches. CDR3 protein: CSAAPGQGVYGYTF. The CDR3 DNA sequence: TGCAGTGCTGCCCCGGGACAGGGTGTCTATGGCTACACCTTC.

This clonotype was detected only a few times. The V call is TRBV4-1, the J call TRBJ1-5; D not certain. The CDR3 covers 15 residues. CDR1 and CDR2 (germline): MGHRA, YSYEKL. Deletions cut 1 base from V and 1 base from J, with 8 bases between. CDR3 bases: TGCGCCAGCAGCCAAGTCCTGTTGAGCAATCAGCCCCAGCATTTT. This gives the protein CASSQVLLSNQPQHF.

The CDR3 DNA reads as TGTGCCAGCTCATCCCATCGGGGGGGAAAGAAAGATAATTCACCCCTCCACTTT. This encodes CASSSHRGGKKDNSPLHF. The chain links TRBV11-2 to TRBJ1-6, with D tentatively TRBD1 (5 bases). Germline V CDR1 and CDR2: SGHAT, FQNNGV. The V and J ends lost 8 bases and 5 bases respectively, with 25 bases between them. The CDR3 is made up of 18 amino acids.

In its sample, this clonotype was seen a few times. V is TRBV6-5 and J is TRBJ1-4; D is unresolved. Trimming removed 4 bases at V and 0 bases at J, with 9 bases between. This CDR3 contains 15 residues. From germline, CDR1 is MNHEY and CDR2 SVGAGI. CDR3 protein: CASSLFIATNEKLFF. CDR3 nucleotides: TGTGCCAGCAGTTTATTCATTGCAACTAATGAAAAACTGTTTTTT.

This clonotype was detected only a few times. The CDR3 sequence is CASSWDTGGREQYF. The CDR3 coding sequence is TGCGCCAGCAGCTGGGACACGGGAGGTCGCGAGCAGTACTTC. The chain links TRBV5-1 to TRBJ2-7; D might be TRBD2 (7 bases). The CDR3 sequence is 14 residues long. The germline CDR1 and CDR2 sequences are SGHRS and YFSETQ. Deletions cut 3 bases from V and 6 bases from J, with 16 bases between.

The table lists this clonotype with many counts. The rearrangement uses TRBV27 and TRBJ2-1; 9 bases match TRBD2. V lost 6 bases to trimming and J lost 4 bases; unmatched junction nucleotides: 7. Per germline, CDR1 MNHEY and CDR2 SMNVEV (reference sequence). This CDR3 region has 15 residues. The DNA for the CDR3 is TGTGCCAGCAGCTTAGGCGCGGGGGGGTACAATGAGCAGTTCTTC. This sequence encodes CASSLGAGGYNEQFF.

The genes are TRBV5-1 and TRBJ1-5; possible D gene TRBD1, 6 bases. The CDR3 has 15 amino acids. V was trimmed by 4 bases and J by 7 bases, leaving 18 bases between them. The germline V gene has CDR1 SGHRS and CDR2 YFSETQ. This CDR3 is CASSLQGERWQPQHF. The CDR3 DNA reads as TGCGCCAGCAGCCTACAGGGTGAAAGGTGGCAGCCCCAGCATTTT. The full variable domain, rest sourced from reference TRBV5-1 and TRBJ1-5, is KAGVTQTPRYLIKTRGQQVTLSCSPISGHRSVSWYQQTPGQGLQFLFEYFSETQRNKGNFPGRFSGRQFSNSRSEMNVSTLELGDSALYLCASSLQGERWQPQHFGDGTRLSIL.